This T cell receptor (beta chain) comes out of a study of post-analysis software for immune sequencing data. Prepared TCR beta cDNA libraries contained unique molecular identifiers. TCRdb reprocessed the PCR reads via MiXCR and lists one record per CDR3 protein. The table has roughly 540,000 distinct CDR3 sequences, around 34% seen once. Notes on this clonotype: Its target is unknown.

Study-wide findings and caveats: People with multiple sclerosis had a significantly lower normalized Chao1 diversity than controls did.

This sequence originates from a girl aged 2-17 years with multiple sclerosis. Material: blood.

The CDR3 loop reads CASSPRNRTGRRTDTQYF. CDR3 coding DNA: TGTGCCAGCTCACCACGGAATCGGACAGGTAGACGGACAGATACGCAGTATTTT. This rearrangement joins TRBV18 to TRBJ2-3, with 7 bases lining up with TRBD1. Germline CDR1 and CDR2: KGHSH and LQKENI. The V gene end was trimmed by 1 base and the J gene end by 3 bases; junction bases not matched to a gene: 13. The CDR3 totals 18 residues.